Listed here is a single T cell receptor beta chain. Its antigen is not identified. The junction departs from the called germline gene at one end, perhaps through a read error. Synthesis of TCR beta cDNA was carried out from around 500 ng total RNA with a constant-region primer. Researchers made the TCR beta libraries by running three nested multiplex PCR rounds with slightly modified ARM-PCR. TCRdb analysed the multiplex PCR reads with MiXCR anew, one entry per CDR3 protein. Among roughly 200,000 distinct CDR3 sequences listed, just under 85% were seen once. The data are from a study of tumor-infiltrating lymphocytes in primary liver carcinoma. About the study: There were tumors of stage T1-T3 N0M0, each 4.2 to 10 cm across.

The study co-extracted DNA and RNA from roughly 20-30 mg of unsorted bulk tissue. Resection treated the patients' primary liver carcinoma. Overall study results and limits: Significantly greater top-250-clone fractions characterized tumors relative to blood (p = 0.039).

Sequenced sample: tumor tissue from primary liver carcinoma. The receptor was derived from a man aged 40-55 years with primary liver carcinoma and hepatitis B virus infection.

DNA of the CDR3: TGCGCCAGCAGTACCCTGCCCATTTGGGGGAATGAGCAGTTCTTC. This translates into CASSTLPIWGNEQFF. The genes are TRBV6-2 or TRBV6-3 and TRBJ2-1; D tentatively fits TRBD1 or TRBD2 (5 bases each). Germline V CDR1 and CDR2: MNHEY, SVGEGT. The CDR3 contains 15 residues.